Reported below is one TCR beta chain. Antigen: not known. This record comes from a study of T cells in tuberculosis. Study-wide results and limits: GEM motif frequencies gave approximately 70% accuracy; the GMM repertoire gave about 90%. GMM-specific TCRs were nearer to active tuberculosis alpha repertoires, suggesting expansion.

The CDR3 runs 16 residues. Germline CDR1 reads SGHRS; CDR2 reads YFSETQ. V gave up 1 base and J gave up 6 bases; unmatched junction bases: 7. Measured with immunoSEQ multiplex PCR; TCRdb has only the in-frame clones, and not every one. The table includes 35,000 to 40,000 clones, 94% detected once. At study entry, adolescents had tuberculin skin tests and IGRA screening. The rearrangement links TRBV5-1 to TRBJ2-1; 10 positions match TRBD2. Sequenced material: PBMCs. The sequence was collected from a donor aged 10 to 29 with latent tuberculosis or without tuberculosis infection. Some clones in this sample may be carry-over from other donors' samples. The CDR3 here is CASSLSVSGGFNEQFF. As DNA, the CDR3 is TGCGCCAGCAGCTTGAGTGTTAGCGGGGGGTTCAATGAGCAGTTCTTC.